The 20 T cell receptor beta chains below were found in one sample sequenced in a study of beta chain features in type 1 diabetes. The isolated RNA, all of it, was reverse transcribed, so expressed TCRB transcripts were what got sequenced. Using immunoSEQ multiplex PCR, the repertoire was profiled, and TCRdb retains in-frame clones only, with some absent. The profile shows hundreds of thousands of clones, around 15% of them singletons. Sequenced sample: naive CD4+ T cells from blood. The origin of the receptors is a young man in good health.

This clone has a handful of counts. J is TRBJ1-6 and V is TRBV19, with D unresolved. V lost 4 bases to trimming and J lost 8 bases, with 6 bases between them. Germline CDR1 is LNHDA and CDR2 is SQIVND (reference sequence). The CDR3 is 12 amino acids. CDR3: CASSSQHSPLHF. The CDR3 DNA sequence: TGTGCCAGTAGTAGCCAACATTCACCCCTCCACTTT.

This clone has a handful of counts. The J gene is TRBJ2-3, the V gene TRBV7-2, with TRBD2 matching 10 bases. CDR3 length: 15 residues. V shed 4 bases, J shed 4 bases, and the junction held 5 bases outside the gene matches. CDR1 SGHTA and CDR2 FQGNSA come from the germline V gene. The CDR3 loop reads CASSSQRGGPDTQYF. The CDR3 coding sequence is TGTGCCAGCAGCTCGCAGCGGGGGGGCCCAGATACGCAGTATTTT.

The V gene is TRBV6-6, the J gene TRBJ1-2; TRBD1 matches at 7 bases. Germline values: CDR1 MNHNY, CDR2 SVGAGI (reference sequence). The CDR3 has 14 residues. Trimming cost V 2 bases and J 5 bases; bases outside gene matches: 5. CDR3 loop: CASSYITGEYGYTF. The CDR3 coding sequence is TGTGCCAGCAGTTACATCACAGGGGAGTATGGCTACACCTTC.

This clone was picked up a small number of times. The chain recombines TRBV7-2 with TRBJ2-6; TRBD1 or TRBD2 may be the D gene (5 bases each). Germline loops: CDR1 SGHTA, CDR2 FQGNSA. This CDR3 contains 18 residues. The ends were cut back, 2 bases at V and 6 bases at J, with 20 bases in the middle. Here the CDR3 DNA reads TGTGCCAGCAGCTTAAGAGTGAATACCCGGGACCCGGCCAACGTCCTGACTTTC. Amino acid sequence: CASSLRVNTRDPANVLTF.

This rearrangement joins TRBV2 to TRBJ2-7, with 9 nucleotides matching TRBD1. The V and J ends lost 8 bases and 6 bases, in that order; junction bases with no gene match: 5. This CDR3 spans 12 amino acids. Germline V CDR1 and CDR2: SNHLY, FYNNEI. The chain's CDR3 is CASGTGFSEQYF. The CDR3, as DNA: TGTGCCAGCGGGACAGGGTTTAGCGAGCAGTACTTC.

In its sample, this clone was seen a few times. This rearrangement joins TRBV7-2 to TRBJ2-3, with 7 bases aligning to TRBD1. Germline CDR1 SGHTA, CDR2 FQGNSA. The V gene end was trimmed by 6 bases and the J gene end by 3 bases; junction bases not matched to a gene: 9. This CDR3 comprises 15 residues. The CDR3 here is CASRPKGAGTDTQYF. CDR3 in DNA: TGTGCCAGCAGGCCGAAGGGGGCCGGGACAGATACGCAGTATTTT. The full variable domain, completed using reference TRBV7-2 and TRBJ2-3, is GAGVSQSPSNKVTEKGKDVELRCDPISGHTALYWYRQSLGQGLEFLIYFQGNSAPDKSGLPSDRFSAERTGGSVSTLTIQRTQQEDSAVYLCASRPKGAGTDTQYFGPGTRLTVL.

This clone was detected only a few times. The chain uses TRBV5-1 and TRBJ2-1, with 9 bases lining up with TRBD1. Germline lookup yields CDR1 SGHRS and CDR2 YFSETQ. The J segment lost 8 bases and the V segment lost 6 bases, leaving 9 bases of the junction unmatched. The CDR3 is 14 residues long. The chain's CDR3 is CASKPGQGGDEQFF. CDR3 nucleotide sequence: TGCGCCAGCAAACCGGGACAGGGTGGCGATGAGCAGTTCTTC.

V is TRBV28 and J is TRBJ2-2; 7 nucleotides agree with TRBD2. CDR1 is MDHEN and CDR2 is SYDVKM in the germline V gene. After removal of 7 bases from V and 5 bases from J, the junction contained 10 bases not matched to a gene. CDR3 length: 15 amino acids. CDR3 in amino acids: CASTPLAEKTGELFF. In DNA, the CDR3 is TGTGCCAGCACCCCGCTAGCGGAGAAAACCGGGGAGCTGTTTTTT.

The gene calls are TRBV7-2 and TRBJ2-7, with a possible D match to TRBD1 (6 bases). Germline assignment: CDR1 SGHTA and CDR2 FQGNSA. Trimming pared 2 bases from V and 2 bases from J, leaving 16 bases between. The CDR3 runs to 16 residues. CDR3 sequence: CASSLIGQGTAYEQYF. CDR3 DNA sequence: TGTGCCAGCAGCTTAATCGGGCAGGGGACCGCCTACGAGCAGTACTTC.

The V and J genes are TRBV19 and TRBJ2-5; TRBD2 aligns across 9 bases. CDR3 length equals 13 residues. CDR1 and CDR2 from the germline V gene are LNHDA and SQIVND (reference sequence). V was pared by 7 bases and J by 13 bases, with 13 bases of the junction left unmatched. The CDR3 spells CASKLSGGHRLYF. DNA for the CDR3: TGTGCCAGTAAGCTTAGCGGGGGACACCGCCTGTACTTC.

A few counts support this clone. The CDR3 nucleotides are TGTGCCAGCAGTGGGACCCGCCTAAACACTGAAGCTTTCTTT. Translation: CASSGTRLNTEAFF. The chain recombines TRBV2 with TRBJ1-1; D gene uncertain. CDR1 is SNHLY, CDR2 FYNNEI, per germline. This CDR3 has 14 residues. Trimming removed 4 bases from V and 2 bases from J, with 11 bases in between.

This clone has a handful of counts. CDR3 residues: CAWSAGLGYTF. As DNA, the CDR3 is TGTGCCTGGAGTGCAGGGTTGGGCTACACCTTC. The rearrangement uses TRBV30 and TRBJ1-2; maybe TRBD1 (5 bases). The CDR3 totals 11 residues. The V end was cut by 1 base, the J end by 8 bases, with 8 bases between. Germline V gene data show CDR1 as GTSNPN and CDR2 as SVGIG (reference sequence).

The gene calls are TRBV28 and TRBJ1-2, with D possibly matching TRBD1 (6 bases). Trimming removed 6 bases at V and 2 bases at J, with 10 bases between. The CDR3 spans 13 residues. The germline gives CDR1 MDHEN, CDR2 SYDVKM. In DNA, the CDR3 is TGTGCCAGCAGCCCTACAGGGAACTATGGCTACACCTTC. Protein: CASSPTGNYGYTF.

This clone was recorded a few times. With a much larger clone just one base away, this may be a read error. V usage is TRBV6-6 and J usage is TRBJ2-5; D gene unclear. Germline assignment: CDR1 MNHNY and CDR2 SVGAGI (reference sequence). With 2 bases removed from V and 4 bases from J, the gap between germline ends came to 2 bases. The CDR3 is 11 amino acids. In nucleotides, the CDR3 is TGTGCCAGCAGTTACAGAGAGACCCAGTACTTC. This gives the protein CASSYRETQYF.

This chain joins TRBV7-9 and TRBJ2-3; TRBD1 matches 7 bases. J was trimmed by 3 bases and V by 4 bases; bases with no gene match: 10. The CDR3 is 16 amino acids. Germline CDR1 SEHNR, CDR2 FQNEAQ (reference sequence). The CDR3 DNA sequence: TGTGCCAGCAGCTCGATGACAGGGAAAAAGACAGATACGCAGTATTTT. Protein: CASSSMTGKKTDTQYF.

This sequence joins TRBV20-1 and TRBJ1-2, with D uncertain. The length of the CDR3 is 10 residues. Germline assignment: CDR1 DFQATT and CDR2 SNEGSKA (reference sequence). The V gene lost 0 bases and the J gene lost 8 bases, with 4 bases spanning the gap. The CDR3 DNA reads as TGCAGTGCTAGAGATTTCGGCTACACCTTC. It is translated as CSARDFGYTF.

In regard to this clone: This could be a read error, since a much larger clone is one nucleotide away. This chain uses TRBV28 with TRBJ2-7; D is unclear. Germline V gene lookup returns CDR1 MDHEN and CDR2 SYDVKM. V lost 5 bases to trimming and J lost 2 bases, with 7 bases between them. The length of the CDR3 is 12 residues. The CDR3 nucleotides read TGTGCCAGCAGTCTAGGCGCCTACGAGCAGTACTTC. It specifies CASSLGAYEQYF.

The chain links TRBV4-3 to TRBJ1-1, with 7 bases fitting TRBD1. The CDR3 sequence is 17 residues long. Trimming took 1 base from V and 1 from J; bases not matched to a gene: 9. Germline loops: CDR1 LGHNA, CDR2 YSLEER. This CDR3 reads CASSQGLKGAQNTEAFF. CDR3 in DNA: TGCGCCAGCAGCCAAGGCTTAAAGGGGGCCCAGAACACTGAAGCTTTCTTT.

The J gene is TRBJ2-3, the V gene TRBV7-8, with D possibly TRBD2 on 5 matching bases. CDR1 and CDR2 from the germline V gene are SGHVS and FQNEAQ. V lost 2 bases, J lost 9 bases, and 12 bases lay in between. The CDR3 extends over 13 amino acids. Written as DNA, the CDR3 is TGTGCCAGCAGCTTACCTCTAGCTCCCACGCAGTATTTT. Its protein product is CASSLPLAPTQYF.

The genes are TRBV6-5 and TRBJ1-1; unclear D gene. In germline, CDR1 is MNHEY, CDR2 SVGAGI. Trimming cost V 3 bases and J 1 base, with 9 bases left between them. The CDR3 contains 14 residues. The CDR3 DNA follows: TGTGCCAGCAGTTATCTGTCAGGGAACACTGAAGCTTTCTTT. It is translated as CASSYLSGNTEAFF.